The source of this T cell receptor (beta chain) is a study of blood T cell repertoires in COVID-19 (TCRdb year 2020). In the study overall: Samples from collaborators originated in the United States, Italy and Spain and spanned both the acute and convalescent phases of COVID-19. Subjects who had been exposed to COVID-19, were actively infected with it, or had recovered from it provided the deeply sampled blood TCRbeta repertoires that made up the dataset. The repertoires were made available in a free public database intended to serve as a resource for research on the immune response to SARS-CoV-2. The samples were drawn from the first 160 participants of the ongoing ImmuneRACE study and from over 950 subjects provided by 6 global collaborators. Where HLA class I and class II types were available, the types were taken from metadata supplied by the sample provider, not from assay-based typing. A de-identified subject ID, COVID-19 status, age in years and sex were almost always included in the sample metadata. The material from the prospective study consisted of cDNA or gDNA derived from T cells, B-cell-depleted T cells, or PBMCs. What the work shows at the level of the full study, not this receptor alone: The quantity of clinical and demographic metadata differed by source and by participant and was supplied without curation.

The immunoSEQ Assay, a bias-controlled multiplex PCR, was used to amplify TCRbeta CDR3 regions from genomic DNA. In the source study's methods: The number of nucleated cells in each sample was estimated from the amplification of reference gene primers within the assay. To quantify the absolute abundance of each unique TCRbeta CDR3 rearrangement, sequence reads were collapsed and filtered. For each sample, productive Simpson clonality was calculated by taking the square root of Simpson's diversity index across productive rearrangements. Held by TCRdb, this immuneACCESS table contains in-frame sequences only and omits some clones. Under half of the omission traces to an unresolved V gene where checked; the cause of the rest is unknown. That table gives V, J and clone size, and the DNA gave D and trimming. The sample yields some 62,000 clones; 65% to 80% were counted once. Approximately 5.3% of the sample belongs to the ten largest clones.

Turning to this clone: Its binding antigen is unknown. No base quality information exists; no much larger clone differs at one position.

Whole blood was collected in K2EDTA tubes by collaborating institutions according to the institutions' own protocols. For TCRbeta analysis, collaborator samples were shipped as frozen whole blood, as isolated PBMCs, or as DNA extracted from either sample type. Here V drops 0 bases and J drops 5 bases, and the junction holds 3 bases not matched to any gene. The CDR3 covers 15 residues, taking in both the cysteine and the phenylalanine. Kept here is only the CDR3 DNA, which spans 45 bases and is read in frame from base 1. The germline V gene sets CDR1 to SGHRS and CDR2 to YFSETQ. Sample: peripheral blood. The origin of this receptor is a human donor in a cohort sampled during active COVID-19. Recombination linked TRBV5-1 to TRBJ2-1; 9 bases in the middle match TRBD1. The encoded CDR3 is CASSLDRGPHNEQFF. The DNA sequence is TGCGCCAGCAGCTTGGACAGGGGGCCCCACAATGAGCAGTTCTTC.